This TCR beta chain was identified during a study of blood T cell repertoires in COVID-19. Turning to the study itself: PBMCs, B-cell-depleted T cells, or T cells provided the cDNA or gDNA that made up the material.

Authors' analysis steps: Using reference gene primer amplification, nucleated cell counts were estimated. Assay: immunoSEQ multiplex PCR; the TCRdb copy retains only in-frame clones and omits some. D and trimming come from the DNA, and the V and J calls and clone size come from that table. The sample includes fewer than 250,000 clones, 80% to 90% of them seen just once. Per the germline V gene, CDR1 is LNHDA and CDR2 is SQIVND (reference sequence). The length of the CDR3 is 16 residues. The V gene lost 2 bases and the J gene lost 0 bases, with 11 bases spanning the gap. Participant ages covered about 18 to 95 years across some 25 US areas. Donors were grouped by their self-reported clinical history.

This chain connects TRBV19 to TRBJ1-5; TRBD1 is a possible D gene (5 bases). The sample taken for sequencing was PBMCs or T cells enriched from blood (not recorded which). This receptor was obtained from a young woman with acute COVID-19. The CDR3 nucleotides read TGTGCCAGTAGTATATCCTGGGGGGTTAGCAATCAGCCCCAGCATTTT. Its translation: CASSISWGVSNQPQHF.